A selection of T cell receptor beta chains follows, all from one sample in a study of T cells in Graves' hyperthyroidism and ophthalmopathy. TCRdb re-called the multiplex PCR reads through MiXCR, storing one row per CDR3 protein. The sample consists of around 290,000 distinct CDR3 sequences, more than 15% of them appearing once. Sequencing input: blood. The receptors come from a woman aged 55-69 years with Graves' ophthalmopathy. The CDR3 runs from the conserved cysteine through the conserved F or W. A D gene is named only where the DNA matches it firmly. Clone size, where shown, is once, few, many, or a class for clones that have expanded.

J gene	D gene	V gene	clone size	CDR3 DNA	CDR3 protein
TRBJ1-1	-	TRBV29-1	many	TGCAGCGTTGGAGCCCACGTGGCAGGGACTGAAGCTTTCTTT	CSVGAHVAGTEAFF
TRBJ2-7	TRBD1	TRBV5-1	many	TGCGCCAGCAGATCCGGGACAGGCCCCTACGAGCAGTACTTC	CASRSGTGPYEQYF
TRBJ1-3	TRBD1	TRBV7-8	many	TGTGCCAGCAGCTGGGGACAGGGCTCTGGAAACACCATATATTTT	CASSWGQGSGNTIYF
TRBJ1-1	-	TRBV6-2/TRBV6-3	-	TGTGCCAGCAGCCGCGAAAAGACTGGAAATGAAGCTCTCTTT	CASSREKTGNEALF
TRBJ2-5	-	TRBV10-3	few	TGTGCCATCAGGCAGGGTGGACAGAAAGAGACCCAGTACTTC	CAIRQGGQKETQYF
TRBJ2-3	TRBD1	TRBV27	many	TGTGCCAGCAGCCGCGACAGGGGTGGCGCAGATACGCAGTATTTT	CASSRDRGGADTQYF
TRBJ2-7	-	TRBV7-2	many	TGTGCCAGCAGCACACAGGGAGGCTACGAGCAGTACTTC	CASSTQGGYEQYF
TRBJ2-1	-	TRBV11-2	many	TGTGCCAGCAGCTTACAGAGCTCCTACAATGAGCAGTTCTTC	CASSLQSSYNEQFF
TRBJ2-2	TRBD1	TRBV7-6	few	TGTGCCAGCAGCTTGCTGACAGGGGGCGGGAGCACCGGGGAGCTGTTTTTT	CASSLLTGGGSTGELFF
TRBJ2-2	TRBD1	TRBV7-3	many	TGTGCCAGCAGCCGTAGACAGGGGGCAGACACCGGGGAGCTGTTTTTT	CASSRRQGADTGELFF
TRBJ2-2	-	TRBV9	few	TGTGCCAGCAGCGTAACTTTTAGTAACACCGGGGAGCTGTTTTTT	CASSVTFSNTGELFF
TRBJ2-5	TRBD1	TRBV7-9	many	TGTGCCAGCCGCTCCACCACAGGGGGCGGAGAGACCCAGTACTTC	CASRSTTGGGETQYF
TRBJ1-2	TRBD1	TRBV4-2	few	TGTGCCAGCAGCCAAGGAAGGGACAGGGGCTCAATTGCGGGCTACACCTTC	CASSQGRDRGSIAGYTF
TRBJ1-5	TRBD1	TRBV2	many	TGTGCCAGCAGTGGTACAGGGGGAAGTCAGCCCCAGCATTTT	CASSGTGGSQPQHF